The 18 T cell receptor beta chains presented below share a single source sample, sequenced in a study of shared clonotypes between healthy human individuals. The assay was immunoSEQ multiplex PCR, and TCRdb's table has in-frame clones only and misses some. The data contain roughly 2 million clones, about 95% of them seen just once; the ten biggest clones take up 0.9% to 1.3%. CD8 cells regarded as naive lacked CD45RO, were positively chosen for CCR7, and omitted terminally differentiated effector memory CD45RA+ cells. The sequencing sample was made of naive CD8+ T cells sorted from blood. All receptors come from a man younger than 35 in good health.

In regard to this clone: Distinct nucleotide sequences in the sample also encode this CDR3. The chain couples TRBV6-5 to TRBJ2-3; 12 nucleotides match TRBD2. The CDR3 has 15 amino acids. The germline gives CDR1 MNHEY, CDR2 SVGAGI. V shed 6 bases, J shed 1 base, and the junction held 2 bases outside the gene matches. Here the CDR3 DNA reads TGTGCCAGCAGCCGACTAGCGGGGGGCACAGATACGCAGTATTTT. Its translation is CASSRLAGGTDTQYF.

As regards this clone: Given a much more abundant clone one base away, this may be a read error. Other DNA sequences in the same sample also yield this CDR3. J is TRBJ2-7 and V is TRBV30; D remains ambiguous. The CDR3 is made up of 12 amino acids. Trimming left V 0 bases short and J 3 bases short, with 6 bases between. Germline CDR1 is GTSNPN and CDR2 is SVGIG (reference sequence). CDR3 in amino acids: CAWSVGRYEQYF. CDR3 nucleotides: TGTGCCTGGAGTGTAGGGCGCTACGAGCAGTACTTC.

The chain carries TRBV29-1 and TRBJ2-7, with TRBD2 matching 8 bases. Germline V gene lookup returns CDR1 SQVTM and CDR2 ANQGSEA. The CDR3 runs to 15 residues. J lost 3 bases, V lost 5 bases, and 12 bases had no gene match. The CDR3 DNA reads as TGCAGCGTTTCGGGGGGGACCCTCCCGTTCTACGAGCAGTACTTC. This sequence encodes CSVSGGTLPFYEQYF.

The DNA for the CDR3 is TGTGCCAGCAGCACCGGGCCAGGGACAGGGAGGGACGAGCAGTACTTC. Its translation: CASSTGPGTGRDEQYF. The V and J genes are TRBV11-2 and TRBJ2-7; 9 nucleotides agree with TRBD1. V shed 5 bases, J shed 5 bases, and the junction held 13 bases outside the gene matches. CDR1 is SGHAT, CDR2 FQNNGV, per germline. The CDR3 loop spans 16 amino acids.

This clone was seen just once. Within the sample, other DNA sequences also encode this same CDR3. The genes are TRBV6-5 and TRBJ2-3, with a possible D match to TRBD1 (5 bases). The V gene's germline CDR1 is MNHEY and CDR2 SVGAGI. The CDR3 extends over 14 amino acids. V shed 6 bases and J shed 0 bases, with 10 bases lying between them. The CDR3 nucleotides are TGTGCCAGCAGCAGACAGTCAAGCACAGATACGCAGTATTTT. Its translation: CASSRQSSTDTQYF.

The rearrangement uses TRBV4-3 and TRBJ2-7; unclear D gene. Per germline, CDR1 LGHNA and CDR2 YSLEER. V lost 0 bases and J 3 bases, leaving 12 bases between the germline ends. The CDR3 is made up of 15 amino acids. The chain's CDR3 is CASSQDRWALYEQYF. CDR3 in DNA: TGCGCCAGCAGCCAAGATCGTTGGGCCCTCTACGAGCAGTACTTC.

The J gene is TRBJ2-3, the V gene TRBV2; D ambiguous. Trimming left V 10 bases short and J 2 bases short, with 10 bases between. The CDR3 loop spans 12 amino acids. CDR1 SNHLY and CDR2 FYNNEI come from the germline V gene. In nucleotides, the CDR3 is TGTGCCACCGTCGCGCCCACAGATACGCAGTATTTT. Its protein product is CATVAPTDTQYF.

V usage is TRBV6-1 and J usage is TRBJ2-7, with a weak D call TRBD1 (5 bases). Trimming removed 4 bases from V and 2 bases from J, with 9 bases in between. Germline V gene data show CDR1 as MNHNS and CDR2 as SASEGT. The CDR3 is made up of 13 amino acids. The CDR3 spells CASSAARAYEQYF. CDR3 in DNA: TGTGCCAGCAGTGCCGCCAGGGCCTACGAGCAGTACTTC.

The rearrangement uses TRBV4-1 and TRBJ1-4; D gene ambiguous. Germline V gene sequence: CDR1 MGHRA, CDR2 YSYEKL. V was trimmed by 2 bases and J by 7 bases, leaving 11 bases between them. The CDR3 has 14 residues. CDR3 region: CASSQRVTVEKLFF. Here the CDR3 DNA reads TGCGCCAGCAGCCAACGTGTAACGGTTGAAAAACTGTTTTTT.

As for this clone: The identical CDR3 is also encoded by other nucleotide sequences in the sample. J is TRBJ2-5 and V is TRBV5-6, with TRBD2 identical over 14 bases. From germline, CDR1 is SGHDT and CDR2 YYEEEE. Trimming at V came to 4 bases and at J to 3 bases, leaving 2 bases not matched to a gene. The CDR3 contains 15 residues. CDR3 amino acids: CASSLGLAGEETQYF. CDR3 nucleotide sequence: TGTGCCAGCAGCCTGGGACTAGCGGGAGAAGAGACCCAGTACTTC.

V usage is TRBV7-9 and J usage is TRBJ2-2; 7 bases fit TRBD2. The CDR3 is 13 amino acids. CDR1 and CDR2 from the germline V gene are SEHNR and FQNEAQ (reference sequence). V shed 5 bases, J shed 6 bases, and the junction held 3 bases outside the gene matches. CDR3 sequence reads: CASSPRGAGELFF. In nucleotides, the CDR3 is TGTGCCAGCAGCCCCCGGGGGGCCGGGGAGCTGTTTTTT.

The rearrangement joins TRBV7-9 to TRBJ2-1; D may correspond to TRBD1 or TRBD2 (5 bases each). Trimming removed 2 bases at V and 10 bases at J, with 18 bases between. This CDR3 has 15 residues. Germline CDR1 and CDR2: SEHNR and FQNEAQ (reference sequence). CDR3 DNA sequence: TGTGCCAGCAGCTTACGGGAAAGTCAGGGAATGGAGCAGTTCTTC. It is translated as CASSLRESQGMEQFF. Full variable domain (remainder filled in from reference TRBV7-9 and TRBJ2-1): DTGVSQNPRHKITKRGQNVTFRCDPISEHNRLYWYRQTLGQGPEFLTYFQNEAQLEKSRLLSDRFSAERPKGSFSTLEIQRTEQGDSAMYLCASSLRESQGMEQFFGPGTRLTVL.

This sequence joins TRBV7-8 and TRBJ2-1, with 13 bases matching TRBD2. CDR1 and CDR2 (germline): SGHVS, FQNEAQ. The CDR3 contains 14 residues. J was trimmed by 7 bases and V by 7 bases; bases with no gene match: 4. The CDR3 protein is CASTRLAGGNEQFF. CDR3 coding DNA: TGTGCCAGCACCCGACTAGCGGGAGGTAATGAGCAGTTCTTC. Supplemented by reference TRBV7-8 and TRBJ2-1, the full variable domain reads GAGVSQSPRYKVAKRGQDVALRCDPISGHVSLFWYQQALGQGPEFLTYFQNEAQLDKSGLPSDRFFAERPEGSVSTLKIQRTQQEDSAVYLCASTRLAGGNEQFFGPGTRLTVL.

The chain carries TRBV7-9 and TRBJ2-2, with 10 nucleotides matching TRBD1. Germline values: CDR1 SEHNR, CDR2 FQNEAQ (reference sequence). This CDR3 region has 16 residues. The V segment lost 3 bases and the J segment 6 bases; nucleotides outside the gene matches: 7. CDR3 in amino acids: CASSFPGTGVAGELFF. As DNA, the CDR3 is TGTGCCAGCAGCTTCCCCGGGACAGGGGTGGCCGGGGAGCTGTTTTTT.

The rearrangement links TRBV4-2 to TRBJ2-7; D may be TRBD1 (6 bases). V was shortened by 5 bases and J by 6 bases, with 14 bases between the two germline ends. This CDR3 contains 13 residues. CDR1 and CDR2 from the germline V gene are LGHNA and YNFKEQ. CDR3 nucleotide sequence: TGTGCCAGCAGCTATACTGAGGGGGTCGAGCAGTACTTC. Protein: CASSYTEGVEQYF.

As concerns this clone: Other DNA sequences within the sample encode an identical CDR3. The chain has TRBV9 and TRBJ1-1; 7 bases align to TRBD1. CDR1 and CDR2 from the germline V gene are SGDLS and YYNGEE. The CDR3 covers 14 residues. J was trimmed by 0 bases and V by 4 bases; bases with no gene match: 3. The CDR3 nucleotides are TGTGCCAGCAGCCCCGGGACAGTGAACACTGAAGCTTTCTTT. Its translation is CASSPGTVNTEAFF.

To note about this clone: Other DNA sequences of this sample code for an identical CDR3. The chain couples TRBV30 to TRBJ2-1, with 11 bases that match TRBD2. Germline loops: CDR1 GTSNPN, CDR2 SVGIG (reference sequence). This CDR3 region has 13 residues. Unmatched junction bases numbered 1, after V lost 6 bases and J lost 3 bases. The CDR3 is CACLAGGYNEQFF. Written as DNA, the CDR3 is TGTGCCTGCCTAGCGGGGGGCTACAATGAGCAGTTCTTC.

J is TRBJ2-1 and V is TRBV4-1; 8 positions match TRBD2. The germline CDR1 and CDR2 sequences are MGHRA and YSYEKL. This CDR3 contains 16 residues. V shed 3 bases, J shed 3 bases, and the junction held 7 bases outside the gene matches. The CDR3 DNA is TGCGCCAGCAGCCAGCTTCTAGCGGGTTTCTACAATGAGCAGTTCTTC. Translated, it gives CASSQLLAGFYNEQFF.